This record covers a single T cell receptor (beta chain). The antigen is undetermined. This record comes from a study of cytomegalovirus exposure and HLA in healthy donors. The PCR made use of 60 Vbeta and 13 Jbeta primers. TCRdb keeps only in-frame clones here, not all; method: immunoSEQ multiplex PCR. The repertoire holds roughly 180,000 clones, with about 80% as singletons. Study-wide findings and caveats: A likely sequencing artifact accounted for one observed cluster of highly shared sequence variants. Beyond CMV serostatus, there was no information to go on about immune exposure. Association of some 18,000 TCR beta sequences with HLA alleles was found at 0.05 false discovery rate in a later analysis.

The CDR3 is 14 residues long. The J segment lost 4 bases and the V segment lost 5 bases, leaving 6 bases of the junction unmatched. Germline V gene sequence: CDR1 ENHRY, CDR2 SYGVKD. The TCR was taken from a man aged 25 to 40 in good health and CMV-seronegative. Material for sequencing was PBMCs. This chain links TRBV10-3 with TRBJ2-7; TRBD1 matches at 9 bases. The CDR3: CAISQDRGRYEQYF. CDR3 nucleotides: TGTGCCATCAGTCAGGACAGGGGTAGGTACGAGCAGTACTTC.